The clone carrying this T cell receptor beta chain was counted only a few times. These data originate in a study of shared clonotypes between healthy human individuals. On the study more broadly: Three plates each covered CD4 naive and memory; CD8 naive two, CD8 memory one.

Everyone who donated was a Caucasian adult who lived in Nashville, Tennessee. Subsets obtained from CD4+ cells comprised CD45RA+ naive and CD45RA-negative memory cells. The authors' processing: ImmunoSEQ output held junction-only sequences without quality scores, so filtering differed. The protocol was immunoSEQ multiplex PCR, while the TCRdb copy is restricted to in-frame clones and leaves out a portion. D and trimming come from the DNA, and the V and J calls and clone size come from that table. The sample carries roughly 1 million clones, about 80% recorded once. CDR1 is SQVTM, CDR2 ANQGSEA, per germline. The length of the CDR3 is 14 residues. Unmatched junction bases numbered 10, after V lost 6 bases and J lost 4 bases.

This sequence was found in a man between 18 and 29 years old in good health. Some clones in this sample may be carry-over from other donors' samples. The chain links TRBV29-1 to TRBJ1-1; 8 nucleotides match TRBD1. The sample comprised memory CD4+ T cells from PBMCs. Indicated subset: CD45RA-negative fraction. CDR3 coding DNA: TGCAGCGTCGAAAGGACAGGGTTGGGCACTGAAGCTTTCTTT. Translation gives CSVERTGLGTEAFF.